This T cell receptor (beta chain) was retrieved from a study of post-analysis software for immune sequencing data (dated by TCRdb to the mid-2010s). For the study in its entirety: Disease courses on record covered relapsing-remitting, secondary progressive and progressive-relapsing multiple sclerosis, though some patients had no subtype annotation. The patient repertoires were compared against around eleven previously published healthy control repertoires obtained from donors aged about 6 to 28 years. A subset of samples was prepared in parallel using single-end sample barcoding, then pooled and co-amplified after Illumina adapter ligation. Study-level results and caveats: Significantly lower normalized Chao1 diversity was found in multiple sclerosis patients than in controls, suggesting substantial peripheral T-cell clonal expansion. Significantly higher frequencies in patients than in controls were found for roughly 5 TRBV segments, including TRBV5-6, TRBV5-1 and TRBV20-1. The control group was slightly older than the multiple sclerosis patient group. Strong co-clustering of samples prepared in the same batch was shown by direct clustering with F measure, prompting a batch-effect correction.

Worth noting for this clonotype: Its antigen remains undetermined. No base quality values were provided; no much bigger clone lies one nucleotide off.

TCR beta repertoires were profiled from peripheral blood of some 13 young patients with multiple sclerosis to demonstrate the VDJtools post-analysis software. The multiple sclerosis patients were children and adolescents between about 6 and 16 years of age. Library preparation used PCR. Sequencing used an Illumina HiSeq 2500. To reduce PCR and sequencing biases, unique molecular identifiers were incorporated into the TCR beta cDNA libraries. Per 1 to 10 million input T cells, approximately 500,000 cDNA molecules were obtained, such that each molecule approximated one T cell. The patient libraries were prepared and sequenced using the same protocol as the earlier healthy control dataset. Within a given batch, samples were prepared together, multiplexed and sequenced on the same HiSeq lane. The authors' analysis ran thus. MIGEC handled the raw barcoded reads, throwing out single-read molecular identifier groups before consensus assembly and CDR3 extraction. Clonotype tables were post-analysed with VDJtools, and diversity was normalized by down-sampling all datasets to the smallest sample size. Repertoire overlap clustering matched CDR3 amino acid but not nucleotide sequences to correct batch-related cross-sample contamination. TCRdb reprocessed the public reads (quality trimming at Q25 with fastp, clone calling with MiXCR) and kept in-frame beta chains. Entries are consolidated by CDR3 protein sequence, retaining the most common genes and DNA. These V and J calls rely on TCRdb rather than the paper's analysis. The sample table holds around 710,000 distinct CDR3 sequences, of which about 43% were seen once. Over 4.5% of the sample rests with the top ten.

The CDR1 and CDR2 encoded by the germline V gene are SQVTM and ANQGSEA. The V and J ends are trimmed by 7 bases and 6 bases, leaving 16 bases between them. From the cysteine up to the phenylalanine, the CDR3 has a length of 12 residues. Left in the record is the CDR3 DNA by itself, 36 bases read in frame from the first base. Sequenced sample: blood. The V gene is TRBV29-1 and the J gene is TRBJ2-7, with TRBD2 tentatively as D gene (6 bases match). The TCR originated in a girl between 5 and 17 years old with multiple sclerosis. The DNA sequence reads TGCAGCGACCGATGGGGGGAAGGCGAGCAGTACTTC. This translates into CSDRWGEGEQYF.